The 9 T cell receptor beta chains below all came from one sample that was sequenced in a study of blood T cells in healthy people across ages. A second PCR, run for roughly 7 to 12 cycles, used a sample-barcoded 5' primer plus a J-beta primer mix. TCRdb re-analysed the 5' RACE reads in MiXCR, keeping a single row per CDR3 protein. This table has 630,000 or so distinct CDR3 sequences, approximately 30% appearing once. The sample comprised blood. The receptors shown here come from a woman at least 80 years old in good health.

In its sample, this clonotype was seen a few times. This chain joins TRBV12-3 or TRBV12-4 and TRBJ2-7, with 10 nucleotides matching TRBD1. Losses at the gene ends were 6 bases for V and 7 bases for J; bases not matched to a gene: 6. This CDR3 is 13 amino acids long. This chain's CDR3 is CASSRQGAREQYF. CDR3 in DNA: TGTGCCAGCAGCCGACAGGGGGCTCGTGAGCAGTACTTC.

This rearrangement joins TRBV7-9 to TRBJ2-5, with D tentatively TRBD1 or TRBD2 (5 bases each). The J call is doubtful: the DNA matches TRBJ2-7 better. Germline V lookup: CDR1 SEHNR, CDR2 FQNEAQ (reference sequence). The CDR3 length is 15 residues. CDR3 protein: CASSTTRDGDYEQYF. Written as DNA, the CDR3 is TGTGCCAGCAGCACCACTCGGGACGGAGACTACGAGCAGTACTTC.

In this sample, this clonotype turned up a few times. The genes are TRBV6-5 and TRBJ1-5, with D possibly being TRBD1 (5 bases). The CDR3 is made up of 15 amino acids. With 7 bases removed from V and 2 bases from J, the gap between germline ends came to 15 bases. CDR1 and CDR2 (germline): MNHEY, SVGAGI. CDR3 residues: CASKSARGGNQPQHF. CDR3 nucleotides: TGTGCCAGCAAATCCGCCCGGGGGGGCAATCAGCCCCAGCATTTT.

There are many counts of this clonotype. J is TRBJ1-4 and V is TRBV10-3; D is possibly TRBD1 (5 bases). CDR3 length: 13 residues. Germline V gives CDR1 ENHRY, CDR2 SYGVKD. The germline V and J ends were trimmed by 6 bases and 4 bases, with 9 bases remaining between them. CDR3 protein: CAIRDSHNEKLFF. CDR3 nucleotide sequence: TGTGCCATCAGAGACAGCCATAATGAAAAACTGTTTTTT.

The CDR3 DNA reads TGTGCCACCAGCACCGGGGATACGCAGTATTTT. It is translated as CATSTGDTQYF. This chain uses TRBV24-1 with TRBJ2-3; no firm D call. V was clipped by 7 bases and J by 6 bases, with 7 bases between them. There are 11 residues in the CDR3. In germline, CDR1 is KGHDR, CDR2 SFDVKD.

This clonotype was observed many times. The chain has TRBV6-1 and TRBJ2-3; 7 nucleotides agree with TRBD1. The CDR3 is 14 residues long. With 2 bases clipped from V and 1 base from J, the junction kept 0 bases outside the gene matches. The germline V gene encodes CDR1 MNHNS and CDR2 SASEGT. CDR3 in amino acids: CASSEQGGTDTQYF. The CDR3 DNA follows: TGTGCCAGCAGTGAACAGGGGGGCACAGATACGCAGTATTTT.

There are many counts of this clonotype. CDR3 residues: CASSRDRASYNEQFF. The CDR3 bases are TGTGCCAGCAGCCGTGACAGGGCGTCCTACAATGAGCAGTTCTTC. The rearrangement links TRBV7-7 to TRBJ2-1; 7 bases align to TRBD1. Per germline, CDR1 SSHAT and CDR2 FNYEAQ (reference sequence). CDR3 size: 15 residues. The ends lost 5 bases at V and 1 base at J; junction bases unmatched: 5.

Of note for this clonotype: At one of its ends the junction is not consistent with the germline gene, which may arise from a read error. This sequence joins TRBV4-2 and TRBJ2-1, with 15 bases fitting TRBD2. Germline V gene data show CDR1 as LGHNA and CDR2 as YNFKEQ. The CDR3 consists of 18 residues. This CDR3 is CASNQDGLAGGLAETQFF. CDR3 sequence (DNA): TGTGCCAGCAACCAAGACGGACTAGCGGGGGGGCTGGCAGAGACCCAGTTCTTC.

As regards this clonotype: A read error may be the cause here, since a much bigger clone is one base away. The chain carries TRBV7-3 and TRBJ2-5; D is ambiguous. V lost 2 bases and J lost 11, with 21 bases in between. Germline V CDR1 and CDR2: SGHTA, FQGTGA. This CDR3 contains 15 residues. The CDR3 sequence is CASSLDGGPPNEQYF. CDR3 nucleotides: TGTGCCAGCAGCTTAGACGGTGGACCCCCCAATGAGCAGTACTTC.